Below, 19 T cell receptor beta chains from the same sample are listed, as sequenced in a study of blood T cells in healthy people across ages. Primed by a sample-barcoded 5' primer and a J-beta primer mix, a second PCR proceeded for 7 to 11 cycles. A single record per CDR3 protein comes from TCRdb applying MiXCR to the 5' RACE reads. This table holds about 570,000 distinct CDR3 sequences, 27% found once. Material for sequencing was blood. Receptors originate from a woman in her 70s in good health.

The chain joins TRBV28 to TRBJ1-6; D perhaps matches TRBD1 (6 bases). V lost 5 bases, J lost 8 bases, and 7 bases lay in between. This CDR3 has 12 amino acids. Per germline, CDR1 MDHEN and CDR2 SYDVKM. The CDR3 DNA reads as TGTGCCAGCAGTAACAGGGATTCACCCCTCCACTTT. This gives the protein CASSNRDSPLHF.

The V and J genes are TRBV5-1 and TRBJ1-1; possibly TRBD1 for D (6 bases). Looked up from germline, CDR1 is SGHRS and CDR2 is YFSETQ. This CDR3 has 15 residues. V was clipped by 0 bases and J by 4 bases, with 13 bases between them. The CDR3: CASSLVGGGVTEAFF. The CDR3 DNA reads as TGCGCCAGCAGCTTGGTGGGAGGGGGGGTCACTGAAGCTTTCTTT.

This CDR3 reads CSARKTSGGVETQYF. For the CDR3, the DNA is TGCAGTGCTAGAAAGACTAGCGGGGGGGTAGAGACCCAGTACTTC. The J gene is TRBJ2-5, the V gene TRBV20-1; TRBD2 agrees at 14 bases. There are 15 residues in the CDR3. The ends lost 2 bases at V and 4 bases at J; junction bases unmatched: 3. The germline V gene encodes CDR1 DFQATT and CDR2 SNEGSKA (reference sequence).

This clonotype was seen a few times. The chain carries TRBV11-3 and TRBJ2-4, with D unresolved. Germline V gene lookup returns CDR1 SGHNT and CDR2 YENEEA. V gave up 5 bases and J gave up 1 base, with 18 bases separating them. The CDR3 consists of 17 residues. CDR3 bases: TGTGCCAGCAGCCCGGCCGTCATGCTTGGGGCCAAAAACATTCAGTACTTC. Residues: CASSPAVMLGAKNIQYF.

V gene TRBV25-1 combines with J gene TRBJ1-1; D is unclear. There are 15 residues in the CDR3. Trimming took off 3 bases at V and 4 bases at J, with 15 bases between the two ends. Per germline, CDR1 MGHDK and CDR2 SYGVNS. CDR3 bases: TGTGCCAGCAGTGATCCCCGGGCCCCGAGCACTGAAGCTTTCTTT. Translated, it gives CASSDPRAPSTEAFF.

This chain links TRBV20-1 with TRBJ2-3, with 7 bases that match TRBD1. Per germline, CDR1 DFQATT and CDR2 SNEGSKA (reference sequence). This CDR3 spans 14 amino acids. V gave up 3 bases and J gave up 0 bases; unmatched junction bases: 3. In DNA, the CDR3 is TGCAGTGCTAGTAAGGGGGCAAGCACAGATACGCAGTATTTT. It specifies CSASKGASTDTQYF.

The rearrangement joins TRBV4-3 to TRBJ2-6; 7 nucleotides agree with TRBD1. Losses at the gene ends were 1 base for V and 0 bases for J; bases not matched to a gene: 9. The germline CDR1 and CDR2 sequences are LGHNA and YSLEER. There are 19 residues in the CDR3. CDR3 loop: CASSQATGVVGSGANVLTF. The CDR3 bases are TGCGCCAGCAGCCAAGCAACAGGGGTGGTCGGCTCTGGGGCCAACGTCCTGACTTTC.

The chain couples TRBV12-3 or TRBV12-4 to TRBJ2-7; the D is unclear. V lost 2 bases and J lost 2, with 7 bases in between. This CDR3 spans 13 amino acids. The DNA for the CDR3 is TGTGCCAGCAGTTTATTGAGTCCCTACGAGCAGTACTTC. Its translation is CASSLLSPYEQYF.

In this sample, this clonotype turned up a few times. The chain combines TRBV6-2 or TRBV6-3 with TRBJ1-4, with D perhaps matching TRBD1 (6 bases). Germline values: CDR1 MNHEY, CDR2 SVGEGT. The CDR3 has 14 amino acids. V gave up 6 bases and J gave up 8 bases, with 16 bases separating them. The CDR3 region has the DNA TGTGCCAGCAGCTACGGGGGGACAACCGAAAAACTGTTTTTT. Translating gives CASSYGGTTEKLFF.

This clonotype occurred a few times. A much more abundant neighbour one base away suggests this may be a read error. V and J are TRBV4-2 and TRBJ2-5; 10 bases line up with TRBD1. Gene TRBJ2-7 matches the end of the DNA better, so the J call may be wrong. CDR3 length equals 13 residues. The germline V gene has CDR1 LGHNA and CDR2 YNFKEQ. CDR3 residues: CASSPDRGNEQYF. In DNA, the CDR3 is TGTGCCAGCAGCCCGGACAGGGGGAACGAGCAGTACTTC.

The CDR3 protein is CASRSTERNEKLFF. The CDR3, as DNA: TGTGCCAGTCGGTCGACAGAAAGGAATGAAAAACTGTTTTTT. The chain recombines TRBV19 with TRBJ1-4; tentatively, D is TRBD1 (5 bases). V lost 8 bases and J lost 5, with 15 bases in between. CDR1 LNHDA and CDR2 SQIVND come from the germline V gene (reference sequence). CDR3 length: 14 amino acids.

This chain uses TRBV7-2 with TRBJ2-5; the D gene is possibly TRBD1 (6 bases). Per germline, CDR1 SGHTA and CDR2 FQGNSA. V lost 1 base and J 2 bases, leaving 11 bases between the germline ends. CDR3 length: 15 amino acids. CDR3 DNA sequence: TGTGCCAGCAGCTTAGGGGGGCTAGCACAAGAGACCCAGTACTTC. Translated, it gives CASSLGGLAQETQYF.

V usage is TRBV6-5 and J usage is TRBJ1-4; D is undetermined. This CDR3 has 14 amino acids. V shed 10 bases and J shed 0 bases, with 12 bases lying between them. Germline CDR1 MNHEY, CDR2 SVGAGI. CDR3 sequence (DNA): TGTGCCACCAGGAGAGTTGCAACTAATGAAAAACTGTTTTTT. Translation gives CATRRVATNEKLFF.

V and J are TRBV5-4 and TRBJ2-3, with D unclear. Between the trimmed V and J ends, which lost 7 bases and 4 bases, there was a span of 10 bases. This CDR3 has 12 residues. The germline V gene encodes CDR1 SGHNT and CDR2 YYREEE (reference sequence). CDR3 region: CASSVVSDTQYF. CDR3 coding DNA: TGTGCCAGCTCAGTGGTCTCAGATACGCAGTATTTT.

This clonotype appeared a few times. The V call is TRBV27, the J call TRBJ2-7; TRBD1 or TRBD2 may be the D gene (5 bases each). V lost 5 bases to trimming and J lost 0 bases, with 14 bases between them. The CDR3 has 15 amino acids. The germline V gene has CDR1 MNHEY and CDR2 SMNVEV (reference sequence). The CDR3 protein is CASSAQAGSSYEQYF. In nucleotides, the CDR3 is TGTGCCAGCAGTGCCCAGGCAGGGAGCTCCTACGAGCAGTACTTC.

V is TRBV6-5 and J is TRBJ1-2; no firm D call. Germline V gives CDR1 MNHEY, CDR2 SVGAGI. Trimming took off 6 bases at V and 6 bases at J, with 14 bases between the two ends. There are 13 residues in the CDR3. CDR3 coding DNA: TGTGCCAGCAGGAGTCAGCGAAGCGATGGCTACACCTTC. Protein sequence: CASRSQRSDGYTF.

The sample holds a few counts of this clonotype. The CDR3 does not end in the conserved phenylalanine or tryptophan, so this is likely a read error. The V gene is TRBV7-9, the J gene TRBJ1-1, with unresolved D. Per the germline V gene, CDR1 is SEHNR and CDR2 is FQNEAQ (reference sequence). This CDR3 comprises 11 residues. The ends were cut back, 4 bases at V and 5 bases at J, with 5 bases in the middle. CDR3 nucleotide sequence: TGTGCCAGCAGCTGGTGGACTGAAGCTTTCTCT. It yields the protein CASSWWTEAFS.

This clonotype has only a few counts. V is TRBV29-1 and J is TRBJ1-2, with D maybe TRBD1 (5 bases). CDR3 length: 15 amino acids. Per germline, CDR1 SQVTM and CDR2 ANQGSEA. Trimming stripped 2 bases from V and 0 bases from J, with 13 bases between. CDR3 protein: CSVENGGEANYGYTF. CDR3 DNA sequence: TGCAGCGTTGAAAATGGGGGGGAGGCTAACTATGGCTACACCTTC.

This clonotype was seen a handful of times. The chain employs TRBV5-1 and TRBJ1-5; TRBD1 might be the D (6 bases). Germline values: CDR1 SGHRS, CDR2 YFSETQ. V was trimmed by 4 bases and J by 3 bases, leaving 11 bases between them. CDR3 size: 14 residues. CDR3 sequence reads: CASSEQGINQPQHF. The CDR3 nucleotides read TGCGCCAGCAGCGAACAGGGAATCAATCAGCCCCAGCATTTT.